This is a list of T cell receptor beta chains from one sample in a study of cytomegalovirus exposure and HLA in healthy donors. The table came from immunoSEQ multiplex PCR; TCRdb's copy has only in-frame clones and leaves some out. Of 110,000 or so clones detected, approximately 80% appear once; the ten largest clones hold about 5.4%. Specimen: PBMCs. The source of these receptors is a woman aged 25-40 years in good health and CMV-seropositive. CDR3s leave out the opening cysteine and the closing phenylalanine or tryptophan. Each record gives: V gene, CDR3 protein.

v_call: TRBV19
cdr3_aa: ASSTGGSGNTIY

v_call: TRBV6-6
cdr3_aa: ASSYAGQGSHYGYT

v_call: TRBV6-1
cdr3_aa: ASSEELALGELF

v_call: TRBV6-6
cdr3_aa: ASSRLAGGQQETQY

v_call: TRBV5-4
cdr3_aa: ASSLDRDSYEQY

v_call: TRBV5-1
cdr3_aa: ASSLAGGDGNTIY

v_call: TRBV4-1
cdr3_aa: ASSQQTSGREGGQF

v_call: TRBV5-1
cdr3_aa: ASSRGLAGEDEQF

v_call: TRBV27
cdr3_aa: ASSLRGADIYEQY

v_call: TRBV19
cdr3_aa: ASSLLAGGTGELF

v_call: TRBV9
cdr3_aa: ASSATSGARYEQY

v_call: TRBV27
cdr3_aa: ASSSLDRDLWETQY

v_call: TRBV19
cdr3_aa: ASSIDSPGTEAF

v_call: TRBV28
cdr3_aa: ASSFPTNTEAF

v_call: TRBV25-1
cdr3_aa: ASSATQVNYGYT

v_call: TRBV6-5
cdr3_aa: ASSYRQGSVQPQH

v_call: TRBV19
cdr3_aa: ASSTSRQKRNEQF

v_call: TRBV30
cdr3_aa: AWSVLTGQNGYT

v_call: TRBV28
cdr3_aa: ASSILQISNQPQH

v_call: TRBV9
cdr3_aa: ASSVADTQY

v_call: TRBV5-1
cdr3_aa: ASSSAGLALNEQF

v_call: TRBV6-1
cdr3_aa: ASSEEPSNQPQH

v_call: TRBV2
cdr3_aa: ASSVAASGETQY

v_call: TRBV5-1
cdr3_aa: ASSLSDTGEQY

v_call: TRBV6-1
cdr3_aa: ASRGQDIGEQY

v_call: TRBV7-9
cdr3_aa: SGSRSGSSRGANVLT

v_call: TRBV5-5
cdr3_aa: ASSGRFTGELF

v_call: TRBV5-1
cdr3_aa: ASSLGGGNTEAF

v_call: TRBV28
cdr3_aa: ASSPGGLGTEAF